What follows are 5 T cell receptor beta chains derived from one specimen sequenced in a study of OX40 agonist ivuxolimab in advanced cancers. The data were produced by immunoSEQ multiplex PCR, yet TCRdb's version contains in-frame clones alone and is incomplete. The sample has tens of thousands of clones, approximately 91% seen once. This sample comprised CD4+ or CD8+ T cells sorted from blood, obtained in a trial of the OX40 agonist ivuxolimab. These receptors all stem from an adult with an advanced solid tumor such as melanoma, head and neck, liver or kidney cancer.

Here the CDR3 reads CASSTSLDYEQYF. For the CDR3, the DNA is TGTGCCAGCAGTACGAGCCTTGACTACGAGCAGTACTTC. The V call is TRBV7-6, the J call TRBJ2-7; D unresolved. Germline V gene data show CDR1 as SGHVS and CDR2 as FNYEAQ. The CDR3 covers 13 residues. Between the trimmed V and J ends, which lost 6 bases and 3 bases, there was a span of 12 bases.

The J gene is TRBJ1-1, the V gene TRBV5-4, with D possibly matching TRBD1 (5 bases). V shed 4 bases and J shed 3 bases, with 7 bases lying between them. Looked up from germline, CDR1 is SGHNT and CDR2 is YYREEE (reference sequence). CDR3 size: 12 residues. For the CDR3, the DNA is TGTGCCAGCAGCCGGGGGGACACTGAAGCTTTCTTT. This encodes CASSRGDTEAFF.

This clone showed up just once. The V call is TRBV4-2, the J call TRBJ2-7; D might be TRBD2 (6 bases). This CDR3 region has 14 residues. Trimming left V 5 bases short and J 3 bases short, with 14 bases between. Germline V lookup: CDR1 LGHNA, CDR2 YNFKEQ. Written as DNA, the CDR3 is TGTGCCAGCAGCTTTGGGGGGAACCTCTACGAGCAGTACTTC. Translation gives CASSFGGNLYEQYF.

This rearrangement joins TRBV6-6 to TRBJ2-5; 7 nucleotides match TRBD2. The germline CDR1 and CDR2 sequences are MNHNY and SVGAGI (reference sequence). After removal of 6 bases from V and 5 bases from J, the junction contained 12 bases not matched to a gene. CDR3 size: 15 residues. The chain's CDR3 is CASSRYRSGGETQYF. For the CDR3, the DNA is TGTGCCAGCAGCAGATACAGGTCCGGGGGGGAGACCCAGTACTTC.

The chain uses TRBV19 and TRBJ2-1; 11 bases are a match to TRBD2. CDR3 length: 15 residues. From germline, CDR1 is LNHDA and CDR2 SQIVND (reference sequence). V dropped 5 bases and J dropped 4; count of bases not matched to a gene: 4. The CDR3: CASSRTSGGYNEQFF. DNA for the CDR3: TGTGCCAGTAGTCGCACTAGCGGGGGTTACAATGAGCAGTTCTTC.